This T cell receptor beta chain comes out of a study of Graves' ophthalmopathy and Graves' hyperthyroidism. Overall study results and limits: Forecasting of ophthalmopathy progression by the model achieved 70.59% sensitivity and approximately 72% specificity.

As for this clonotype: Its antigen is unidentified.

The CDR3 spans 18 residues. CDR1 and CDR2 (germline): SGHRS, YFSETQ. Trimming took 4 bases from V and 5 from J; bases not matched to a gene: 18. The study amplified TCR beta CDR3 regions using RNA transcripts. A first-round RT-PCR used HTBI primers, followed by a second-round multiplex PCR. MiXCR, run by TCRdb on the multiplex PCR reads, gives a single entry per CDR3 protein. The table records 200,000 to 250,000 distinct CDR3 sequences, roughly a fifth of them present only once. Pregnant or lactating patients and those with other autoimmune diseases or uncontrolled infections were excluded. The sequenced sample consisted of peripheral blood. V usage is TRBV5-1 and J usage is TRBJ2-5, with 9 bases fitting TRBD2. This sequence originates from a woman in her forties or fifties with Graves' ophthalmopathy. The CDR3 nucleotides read TGCGCCAGCAGCCCTGGCGCCAGCGGGAGGACTTTTGGTGAGACCCAGTACTTC. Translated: CASSPGASGRTFGETQYF.